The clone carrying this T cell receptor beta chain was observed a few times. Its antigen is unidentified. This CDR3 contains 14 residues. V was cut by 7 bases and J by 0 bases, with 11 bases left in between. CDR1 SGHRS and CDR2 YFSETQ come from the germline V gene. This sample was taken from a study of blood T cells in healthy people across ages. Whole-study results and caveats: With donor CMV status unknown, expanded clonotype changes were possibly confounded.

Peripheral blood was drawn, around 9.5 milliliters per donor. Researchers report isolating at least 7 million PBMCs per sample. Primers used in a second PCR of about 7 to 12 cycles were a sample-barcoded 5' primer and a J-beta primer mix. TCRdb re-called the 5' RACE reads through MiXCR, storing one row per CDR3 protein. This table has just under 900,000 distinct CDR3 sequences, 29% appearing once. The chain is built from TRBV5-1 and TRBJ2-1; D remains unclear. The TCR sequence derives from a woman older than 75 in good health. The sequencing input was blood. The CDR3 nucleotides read TGCGCCAGCGGACGATTGAGCTCCTACAATGAGCAGTTCTTC. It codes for CASGRLSSYNEQFF.